The 32 T cell receptor beta chains listed next were all sequenced from one sample in a study of cytomegalovirus exposure and HLA in healthy donors. The study ran its PCR with 60 Vbeta and 13 Jbeta primers. The table came from immunoSEQ multiplex PCR; TCRdb's copy has only in-frame clones and leaves some out. Of 150,000 to 200,000 clones in the sample, roughly 80% were seen once. Sequencing was performed on PBMCs. These receptors came from a woman aged 50 to 60 in good health and CMV-seropositive.

The rearrangement joins TRBV5-1 to TRBJ1-2; D uncertain. V shed 1 base and J shed 8 bases, with 9 bases lying between them. This CDR3 spans 12 amino acids. Per the germline V gene, CDR1 is SGHRS and CDR2 is YFSETQ. In DNA form, the CDR3 reads TGCGCCAGCAGCTTGTCGGAGGGCGGCTACACCTTC. Amino acid sequence: CASSLSEGGYTF.

This chain links TRBV10-3 with TRBJ1-5; TRBD1 is a possible D gene (5 bases). Trimming left V 8 bases short and J 9 bases short, with 14 bases between. The CDR3 sequence is 12 residues long. Germline assignment: CDR1 ENHRY and CDR2 SYGVKD. This chain's CDR3 is CAIRGGGGPQHF. For the CDR3, the DNA is TGTGCCATCCGGGGTGGGGGAGGGCCCCAGCATTTT.

This rearrangement joins TRBV5-8 to TRBJ1-5, with a weak D call TRBD1 (5 bases). Trimming cost V 5 bases and J 0 bases, with 12 bases left between them. Germline loops: CDR1 SGHTS, CDR2 YDEGEE. This CDR3 is built from 15 residues. The CDR3 DNA sequence: TGTGCCAGCAGTTCCCGGGGGTATAGCAATCAGCCCCAGCATTTT. This translates into CASSSRGYSNQPQHF.

In DNA, the CDR3 is TGTGCCAGCAGCTTAGGGACAGGGGGTATCATCTACAATGAGCAGTTCTTC. Its translation: CASSLGTGGIIYNEQFF. The chain combines TRBV7-9 with TRBJ2-1; 10 bases align to TRBD1. J lost 3 bases, V lost 1 base, and 6 bases had no gene match. The CDR3 is made up of 17 amino acids. Per the germline V gene, CDR1 is SEHNR and CDR2 is FQNEAQ (reference sequence). Filled out from reference TRBV7-9 and TRBJ2-1, the complete variable domain reads DTGVSQNPRHKITKRGQNVTFRCDPISEHNRLYWYRQTLGQGPEFLTYFQNEAQLEKSRLLSDRFSAERPKGSFSTLEIQRTEQGDSAMYLCASSLGTGGIIYNEQFFGPGTRLTVL.

In its sample, this clone was seen a few times. The same CDR3 can be traced to other DNA sequences in this sample. The chain joins TRBV7-9 to TRBJ1-5; 8 bases line up with TRBD1. Germline V gene sequence: CDR1 SEHNR, CDR2 FQNEAQ (reference sequence). V shed 5 bases and J 5 bases; nucleotides not matched to a gene: 5. This CDR3 has 14 amino acids. The CDR3 DNA is TGTGCCAGCAGCCCCGGACAGGGAGATCAGCCCCAGCATTTT. Protein: CASSPGQGDQPQHF.

This rearrangement joins TRBV2 to TRBJ2-3, with 7 bases that match TRBD2. CDR3 length equals 16 residues. V dropped 1 base and J dropped 0; count of bases not matched to a gene: 4. Germline V CDR1 and CDR2: SNHLY, FYNNEI. This CDR3 is CASSEGRGESTDTQYF. The CDR3 nucleotides read TGTGCCAGCAGTGAAGGACGGGGGGAAAGCACAGATACGCAGTATTTT. The full variable domain, completed using reference TRBV2 and TRBJ2-3, is EPEVTQTPSHQVTQMGQEVILRCVPISNHLYFYWYRQILGQKVEFLVSFYNNEISEKSEIFDDQFSVERPDGSNFTLKIRSTKLEDSAMYFCASSEGRGESTDTQYFGPGTRLTVL.

This clone was observed a handful of times. This sequence joins TRBV5-1 and TRBJ1-1; 8 bases are a match to TRBD1. The V gene's germline CDR1 is SGHRS and CDR2 YFSETQ. This CDR3 is built from 14 residues. The junction had 7 bases not matched to a gene; V was cut back by 5 bases and J by 4 bases. DNA for the CDR3: TGCGCCAGCAGGGGACAGGTACAGGGCACTGAAGCTTTCTTT. Its protein is CASRGQVQGTEAFF.

The rearrangement uses TRBV7-8 and TRBJ1-4, with 8 bases matching TRBD1. V lost 6 bases, J lost 3 bases, and 6 bases stayed unmatched. This CDR3 region has 15 residues. Germline V gene data show CDR1 as SGHVS and CDR2 as FQNEAQ. The CDR3 here is CASSPRGQANEKLFF. CDR3 sequence (DNA): TGTGCCAGCAGTCCAAGGGGACAGGCTAATGAAAAACTGTTTTTT.

A single count supports this clone. The chain uses TRBV5-4 and TRBJ2-7, with TRBD1 identical over 9 bases. V lost 4 bases, J lost 6 bases, and 8 bases stayed unmatched. The CDR3 runs 14 residues. Per the germline V gene, CDR1 is SGHNT and CDR2 is YYREEE (reference sequence). The CDR3 here is CASSPPGQGREQYF. CDR3 DNA: TGTGCCAGCAGCCCACCGGGACAGGGTCGCGAGCAGTACTTC.

V and J are TRBV13 and TRBJ1-3; D call uncertain. V was cut by 0 bases and J by 1 base, with 7 bases left in between. Germline CDR1 PRHDT, CDR2 FYEKMQ (reference sequence). There are 15 residues in the CDR3. This CDR3 reads CASSLGQFSGNTIYF. As DNA, the CDR3 is TGTGCCAGCAGCTTAGGACAGTTTTCTGGAAACACCATATATTTT.

The chain's CDR3 is CASSTRDSKNTGELFF. The CDR3 DNA reads TGTGCCAGTAGTACGAGGGACAGCAAGAACACCGGGGAGCTGTTTTTT. The rearrangement uses TRBV19 and TRBJ2-2; 7 bases agree with TRBD1. The CDR3 sequence is 16 residues long. Per germline, CDR1 LNHDA and CDR2 SQIVND (reference sequence). Trimming at V came to 4 bases and at J to 1 base, leaving 6 bases not matched to a gene.

Here the CDR3 reads CASSLDGANEKLFF. The CDR3 DNA reads as TGTGCCAGCAGCTTGGACGGGGCTAATGAAAAACTGTTTTTT. The rearrangement uses TRBV5-6 and TRBJ1-4, with no clear D. Germline CDR1 is SGHDT and CDR2 is YYEEEE. The CDR3 is 14 residues long. The V end was cut by 0 bases, the J end by 3 bases, with 6 bases between.

This sequence joins TRBV2 and TRBJ1-6; D is perhaps TRBD1 (6 bases). The CDR3 totals 13 residues. Germline V gene sequence: CDR1 SNHLY, CDR2 FYNNEI. The ends were cut back, 6 bases at V and 4 bases at J, with 7 bases in the middle. In nucleotides, the CDR3 is TGTGCCAGCAGGGACAGTTATAATTCACCCCTCCACTTT. This encodes CASRDSYNSPLHF.

This chain connects TRBV6-1 to TRBJ1-2, with a possible D match to TRBD1 (5 bases). The V gene lost 3 bases and the J gene lost 2 bases, with 13 bases spanning the gap. Germline V CDR1 and CDR2: MNHNS, SASEGT. The CDR3 sequence is 15 residues long. The CDR3 loop reads CASSDWLGGNYGYTF. In DNA form, the CDR3 reads TGTGCCAGCAGTGATTGGCTGGGGGGGAACTATGGCTACACCTTC.

The V gene is TRBV5-1, the J gene TRBJ2-6; tentative D call: TRBD1 (5 bases). This CDR3 is 17 amino acids long. V was trimmed by 3 bases and J by 4 bases, leaving 17 bases between them. From germline, CDR1 is SGHRS and CDR2 YFSETQ. In nucleotides, the CDR3 is TGCGCCAGCAGCTCTTATAGAGACAGCTCCGGGGCCAACGTCCTGACTTTC. Translation gives CASSSYRDSSGANVLTF.

The chain recombines TRBV7-8 with TRBJ2-7; 7 bases line up with TRBD2. V trimming: 1 base; J trimming: 2 bases; junction bases outside the gene matches: 17. The CDR3 has 19 residues. Germline lookup yields CDR1 SGHVS and CDR2 FQNEAQ. CDR3 nucleotides: TGTGCCAGCAGCTTAGTGATTAGGACGGCTGGGGGGGGGACCTACGAGCAGTACTTC. This translates into CASSLVIRTAGGGTYEQYF.

The genes are TRBV5-1 and TRBJ2-7; 9 bases line up with TRBD1. The CDR3 spans 12 residues. Germline V gene data show CDR1 as SGHRS and CDR2 as YFSETQ. Trimming removed 4 bases from V and 7 bases from J; junction bases left unmatched: 3. The chain's CDR3 is CASSPTGGEQYF. The CDR3 region has the DNA TGCGCCAGCAGCCCGACAGGGGGGGAGCAGTACTTC.

The chain joins TRBV12-5 to TRBJ1-1, with a tentative D call TRBD1 (6 bases). Germline CDR1 reads LGHNT; CDR2 reads FRNRAP. Trimming took 7 bases from V and 1 from J, leaving 16 bases between them. CDR3 length: 15 amino acids. In DNA, the CDR3 is TGTGCTAGTGCACAGGGCTTTTTAGGGAACACTGAAGCTTTCTTT. This encodes CASAQGFLGNTEAFF.

The chain is built from TRBV30 and TRBJ1-1; no firm D call. Germline lookup yields CDR1 GTSNPN and CDR2 SVGIG (reference sequence). The germline V and J ends were trimmed by 6 bases and 5 bases, with 13 bases remaining between them. The CDR3 spans 12 residues. CDR3 sequence: CACRGRRTEAFF. As DNA, the CDR3 is TGTGCCTGCCGAGGGAGAAGGACTGAAGCTTTCTTT. Full variable domain (missing parts from reference TRBV30 and TRBJ1-1): SQTIHQWPATLVQPVGSPLSLECTVEGTSNPNLYWYRQAAGRGLQLLFYSVGIGQISSEVPQNLSASRPQDRQFILSSKKLLLSDSGFYLCACRGRRTEAFFGQGTRLTVV.

The rearrangement uses TRBV6-1 and TRBJ1-3; tentatively, D is TRBD1 (5 bases). Trimming took off 6 bases at V and 1 base at J, with 7 bases between the two ends. This CDR3 region has 13 residues. The V gene's germline CDR1 is MNHNS and CDR2 SASEGT. The CDR3 DNA sequence: TGTGCCAGCAGGAGACAGTCTGGAAACACCATATATTTT. It translates to CASRRQSGNTIYF.

Many counts were recorded for this clone. The chain recombines TRBV6-6 with TRBJ1-1, with 7 bases identical to TRBD1. The V gene end was trimmed by 5 bases and the J gene end by 7 bases; junction bases not matched to a gene: 1. CDR3 length: 11 residues. CDR1 and CDR2 from the germline V gene are MNHNY and SVGAGI (reference sequence). DNA for the CDR3: TGTGCCAGCAGTGCAGGGGGTGAAGCTTTCTTT. Encoded protein: CASSAGGEAFF.

In its sample, this clone was seen many times. The genes are TRBV25-1 and TRBJ2-2, with a weak D call TRBD1 (6 bases). Germline CDR1 is MGHDK and CDR2 is SYGVNS. The CDR3 has 15 amino acids. V lost 3 bases and J lost 1, with 9 bases in between. Written as DNA, the CDR3 is TGTGCCAGCAGTGAGGTACAGGGGAACACCGGGGAGCTGTTTTTT. Protein sequence: CASSEVQGNTGELFF. Using reference TRBV25-1 and TRBJ2-2 for the parts outside the CDR3, the full variable domain is EADIYQTPRYLVIGTGKKITLECSQTMGHDKMYWYQQDPGMELHLIHYSYGVNSTEKGDLSSESTVSRIRTEHFPLTLESARPSHTSQYLCASSEVQGNTGELFFGEGSRLTVL.

The V gene is TRBV4-1, the J gene TRBJ2-7, with D possibly TRBD2 on 8 matching bases. CDR1 and CDR2 from the germline V gene are MGHRA and YSYEKL. This CDR3 has 19 amino acids. The V and J ends lost 1 base and 0 bases respectively, with 22 bases between them. The CDR3 sequence: CASSQGGGEAGDSSYEQYF. CDR3 DNA: TGCGCCAGCAGCCAAGGAGGGGGGGAAGCGGGGGACAGCTCCTACGAGCAGTACTTC.

This chain uses TRBV10-1 with TRBJ2-3; no firm D call. Germline V CDR1 and CDR2: WNHNN, SYGVQD (reference sequence). CDR3 length: 15 residues. Between the trimmed V and J ends, which lost 0 bases and 2 bases, there was a span of 9 bases. In nucleotides, the CDR3 is TGCGCCAGCAGTGAGTCTCCTACCACCACAGATACGCAGTATTTT. Translated, it gives CASSESPTTTDTQYF.

The V call is TRBV18, the J call TRBJ2-1; 13 bases map to TRBD2. The length of the CDR3 is 15 residues. CDR1 and CDR2 (germline): KGHSH, LQKENI. V was clipped by 6 bases and J by 6 bases; unmatched bases: 5. CDR3 sequence: CASSLRTSGSNEQFF. The DNA of the CDR3 is TGTGCCAGCTCCCTTAGGACTAGCGGGAGCAATGAGCAGTTCTTC.

The chain combines TRBV6-5 with TRBJ1-5; 7 nucleotides line up with TRBD1. The CDR3 covers 14 residues. The trim removed 2 bases at V and 3 bases at J, leaving 1 base unmatched. CDR1 is MNHEY, CDR2 SVGAGI, per germline. CDR3 residues: CASSYTGANQPQHF. Here the CDR3 DNA reads TGTGCCAGCAGTTACACAGGGGCCAATCAGCCCCAGCATTTT.

V and J are TRBV2 and TRBJ2-2; a weak D match, TRBD1 (5 bases). This CDR3 is built from 16 residues. CDR1 SNHLY and CDR2 FYNNEI come from the germline V gene. V shed 6 bases and J shed 0 bases, with 14 bases lying between them. This CDR3 is CASRGVRQTNTGELFF. CDR3 sequence (DNA): TGTGCCAGCAGAGGGGTACGGCAAACGAACACCGGGGAGCTGTTTTTT.

This chain links TRBV9 with TRBJ2-5, with TRBD1 identical over 11 bases. Unmatched junction bases numbered 6, after V lost 3 bases and J lost 5 bases. Germline values: CDR1 SGDLS, CDR2 YYNGEE. The CDR3 spans 15 residues. The CDR3 nucleotides read TGTGCCAGCAGCGCCTGGACAGGGGGCTGGGAGACCCAGTACTTC. It specifies CASSAWTGGWETQYF.

This chain joins TRBV19 and TRBJ2-2, with 13 bases that match TRBD2. The CDR3 is 14 residues long. Germline CDR1 LNHDA, CDR2 SQIVND (reference sequence). V dropped 8 bases and J dropped 6; count of bases not matched to a gene: 3. DNA of the CDR3: TGTGCCAGTGCTGGACTAGCGGGGGCCGGGGAGCTGTTTTTT. It codes for CASAGLAGAGELFF.

V gene TRBV4-2 combines with J gene TRBJ1-1, with 7 bases aligning to TRBD1. CDR3 size: 17 residues. Germline CDR1 is LGHNA and CDR2 is YNFKEQ. The V segment lost 0 bases and the J segment 0 bases; nucleotides outside the gene matches: 7. In DNA, the CDR3 is TGTGCCAGCAGCCAAGATAGCAGGGGGGCGGTGAACACTGAAGCTTTCTTT. Amino acid sequence: CASSQDSRGAVNTEAFF.

The J gene is TRBJ1-1, the V gene TRBV9; TRBD1 might be the D (5 bases). Germline CDR1 is SGDLS and CDR2 is YYNGEE. The CDR3 runs to 15 residues. V was pared by 0 bases and J by 3 bases, with 12 bases between. The CDR3 here is CASSVAPGRDTEAFF. Written as DNA, the CDR3 is TGTGCCAGCAGCGTAGCCCCAGGGAGGGACACTGAAGCTTTCTTT.

The chain is built from TRBV5-5 and TRBJ2-5; no clear D. The CDR3 contains 14 residues. The germline CDR1 and CDR2 sequences are SGHKS and YYEKEE (reference sequence). Trimming pared 0 bases from V and 1 base from J, leaving 7 bases between. The CDR3 reads CASSLAQSQETQYF. The CDR3 region has the DNA TGTGCCAGCAGCTTGGCCCAATCCCAAGAGACCCAGTACTTC.